Listed below are T cell receptor beta chains from one sample, sequenced in a study of cytomegalovirus exposure and HLA in healthy donors. The protocol was immunoSEQ multiplex PCR, while the TCRdb copy is restricted to in-frame clones and leaves out a portion. The repertoire holds some 150,000 clones, with approximately 8.9% as singletons. Material for sequencing was PBMCs. The receptors derive from a woman aged 40 to 55 in good health and CMV-seropositive. Both conserved end residues are part of each CDR3. The D gene is left open where the match is weak. Clone sizes are given selectively: once, few, many, or a class where the clone is expanded.

clone_size	v_call	j_call	d_call	cdr3_nt	cdr3_aa
NA	TRBV5-8	TRBJ1-1	NA	TGTGCCAGCAGCCCCATCCCAGGGAACACTGAAGCTTTCTTT	CASSPIPGNTEAFF
few	TRBV2	TRBJ1-4	NA	TGTGCCAGCAGTGAACGGGGATCTAATGAAAAACTGTTTTTT	CASSERGSNEKLFF
few	TRBV12-5	TRBJ2-3	TRBD2	TGTGCTAGTGGTTGGTTGGTTGGGGGGGTGGGGGCAGATACGCAGTATTTT	CASGWLVGGVGADTQYF
NA	TRBV5-1	TRBJ2-7	NA	TGCGCCAGCAGCTTGCTCCAGGCCAGCTACGAGCAGTACTTC	CASSLLQASYEQYF
few	TRBV15	TRBJ2-5	NA	TGTGCCACCAGCAGAGATAGGGGAGAGACCCAGTACTTC	CATSRDRGETQYF
few	TRBV7-7	TRBJ2-3	TRBD1	TGTGCCAGCTTGAAGGGACAGGGATACACAGATACGCAGTATTTT	CASLKGQGYTDTQYF
few	TRBV29-1	TRBJ2-7	TRBD1	TGCAGCGTTTCGGACAGGGGAGAGCAGTACTTC	CSVSDRGEQYF
NA	TRBV19	TRBJ1-1	NA	TGTGCCAGTAGTCGAGGGTGGAACACTGAAGCTTTCTTT	CASSRGWNTEAFF
few	TRBV9	TRBJ1-6	TRBD1	TGTGCCAGCACCCCAGAAGGGGGCGGATCACCCCTCCACTTT	CASTPEGGGSPLHF
NA	TRBV7-9	TRBJ1-2	NA	TGTGCCAGCAGCTTATCCGGGACACTAAGCTACACCTTC	CASSLSGTLSYTF
few	TRBV13	TRBJ1-1	TRBD1	TGTGCCAGCAGCCCAGCATTCCGACAGGGTGCGAACACTGAAGCTTTCTTT	CASSPAFRQGANTEAFF
NA	TRBV5-1	TRBJ1-6	NA	TGCGCCAGCAGCTTGGCAGGGCGATCACCCCTCCACTTT	CASSLAGRSPLHF
few	TRBV5-4	TRBJ2-5	TRBD1	TGTGCCAGCAGCTTGGGACAGGGGGGGACCCAGTACTTC	CASSLGQGGTQYF
NA	TRBV5-1	TRBJ2-5	NA	TGCGCCAGCAGCTTTAGGGGGACCCCCGAGACCCAGTACTTC	CASSFRGTPETQYF
few	TRBV2	TRBJ2-6	TRBD1	TGTGCCAGCGAGGGGGCTGCCTCTGGGGCCAACGTCCTGACTTTC	CASEGAASGANVLTF
few	TRBV2	TRBJ1-5	NA	TGTGCCAGCACCCGCGAGAGACAACAGCCCCAGCATTTT	CASTRERQQPQHF
few	TRBV9	TRBJ2-6	TRBD2	TGTGCCAGCAGCGCCCTTTGGGGGGGCTCTGGGGCCAACGTCCTGACTTTC	CASSALWGGSGANVLTF
few	TRBV4-2	TRBJ2-3	TRBD1	TGTGCCAGCAGCTTAGGACAGGGGTCAGAGGATACGCAGTATTTT	CASSLGQGSEDTQYF
few	TRBV5-1	TRBJ2-3	TRBD1	TGCGCCAGCAGCTCAACCGGACAGGGGGCGATGGATACGCAGTATTTT	CASSSTGQGAMDTQYF
NA	TRBV6-5	TRBJ1-1	TRBD1	TGTGCCAGCAGTTACTCGACAGGGGCTGAAGCTTTCTTT	CASSYSTGAEAFF
few	TRBV5-8	TRBJ2-4	NA	TGTGCCAGCAGCTTGGTAGCAGGGGCCCTCAAAAACATTCAGTACTTC	CASSLVAGALKNIQYF
few	TRBV6-6	TRBJ2-2	TRBD1	TGTGCCAGCCGAGGGACAGAATGGGGAACCGGGGAGCTGTTTTTT	CASRGTEWGTGELFF
few	TRBV6-1	TRBJ2-2	NA	TGTGCCAGCAGTGAACTAAACACCGGGGAGCTGTTTTTT	CASSELNTGELFF
NA	TRBV9	TRBJ1-2	TRBD1	TGTGCCAGCAGCGGGGGACAGGGGACCTTCTATGGCTACCCCTTC	CASSGGQGTFYGYPF
NA	TRBV7-2	TRBJ2-7	TRBD2	TGTGCCAGCAGCTCGCCTAGCGGGGGGGCAGGGCAGTACTTC	CASSSPSGGAGQYF
few	TRBV2	TRBJ2-7	NA	TGTGCCAGCAGTGGAAGGGGCTTCGAGCAGTACTTC	CASSGRGFEQYF
NA	TRBV5-4	TRBJ1-1	NA	TGTGCCAGCAGCTTAGGCGGGGTTATGAACACTGAAGCTTTCTTT	CASSLGGVMNTEAFF
NA	TRBV11-3	TRBJ2-7	NA	TGTGCCAGCAGCTCCCAGACCGGGGTCGTAGGCTACGAGCAGTACTTC	CASSSQTGVVGYEQYF
NA	TRBV19	TRBJ1-2	NA	TGTGCCAGTAGTATAGTCGAACAAAACTATGGCTACACCTTC	CASSIVEQNYGYTF
few	TRBV5-1	TRBJ2-5	TRBD1	TGCGCCAGCAGCTTGGGGACAGGAGTAGTGGAGACCCAGTACTTC	CASSLGTGVVETQYF
NA	TRBV7-8	TRBJ1-1	NA	TGTGCCAGCAGCTTAGCCACAGCATGGATAGTAGAAGCTTTCTTT	CASSLATAWIVEAFF
NA	TRBV5-6	TRBJ2-3	TRBD2	TGTGCCAGCAGCTTGATAGGAGGGAGGGCGACAGATACGCAGTATTTT	CASSLIGGRATDTQYF
NA	TRBV11-3	TRBJ1-2	NA	TGTGCCAGCAGCCCGGGGGGGGAGCGGCGGGTATATGGCTACACCTTC	CASSPGGERRVYGYTF
NA	TRBV6-1	TRBJ2-1	NA	TGTGCCAGCAGTGAAGGGACGGAGGACAATGAGCAGTTCTTC	CASSEGTEDNEQFF
few	TRBV5-1	TRBJ2-3	NA	TGCGCCAGCAGCTTGCAGGGCGGCACAGATACGCAGTATTTT	CASSLQGGTDTQYF
NA	TRBV6-1	TRBJ1-5	NA	TGTGCCAGCAGTGAAGCAGGGGGGGGGAGTCAGCCCCAGCATTTT	CASSEAGGGSQPQHF
NA	TRBV10-3	TRBJ2-3	TRBD2	TGTGCCGCTCATAGCGGGGCTGGGGATACGCAGTATTTT	CAAHSGAGDTQYF
NA	TRBV7-9	TRBJ1-1	NA	TGTGCCAGCAGCTTCCTACCGGGGGAAGCTTTCTTT	CASSFLPGEAFF
few	TRBV5-1	TRBJ1-2	NA	TGCGCCAGCAGCGTCGCAGGGGATCTTGGCTACACCTTC	CASSVAGDLGYTF
few	TRBV7-9	TRBJ1-4	NA	TGTGCCAGCACCGCCGGGGGGGGCATGAAACTGTTTTTT	CASTAGGGMKLFF
NA	TRBV5-1	TRBJ2-2	TRBD1	TGCGCCAGCAGCTCGGGACAGGAAAACACCGGGGAGCTGTTTTTT	CASSSGQENTGELFF
NA	TRBV5-1	TRBJ1-1	TRBD1	TGCGCCAGCAGCTACTGGCAGGGGGTAAACACTGAAGCTTTCTTT	CASSYWQGVNTEAFF
few	TRBV2	TRBJ2-7	TRBD1	TGTGCCAGCAGTGTTGACAGGGGCGGCTACGAGCAGTACTTC	CASSVDRGGYEQYF
few	TRBV5-4	TRBJ2-1	TRBD2	TGTGCCAGCAGCTTGGCTTGGGGGGGGAGCTACAATGAGCAGTTCTTC	CASSLAWGGSYNEQFF
NA	TRBV5-1	TRBJ2-1	NA	TGCGCCAGCAGCTTACAAGACAGACGCTCCTACAATGAGCAGTTCTTC	CASSLQDRRSYNEQFF
few	TRBV5-4	TRBJ1-5	NA	TGTGCCAGCAGTCTTGAGTGTCAGCCCCAGCATTTT	CASSLECQPQHF
few	TRBV19	TRBJ1-1	NA	TGTGCCAGTAGACCCCGGGCGGGGAACACTGAAGCTTTCTTT	CASRPRAGNTEAFF
NA	TRBV9	TRBJ2-3	TRBD1	TGTGCCAGCAGCGCCGAGGGGGCTAGCACAGATACGCAGTATTTT	CASSAEGASTDTQYF
few	TRBV18	TRBJ2-5	NA	TGTGCCAGCTCACCGAGGGCCGAAGAGACCCAGTACTTC	CASSPRAEETQYF
few	TRBV5-1	TRBJ1-4	NA	TGCGCCAGCAGCGTGGGGGAGTGGGGTAATGAAAAACTGTTTTTT	CASSVGEWGNEKLFF